A few counts support the clone carrying this TCR beta chain. Its antigen is not identified. Among the donors, all were healthy bone marrow donors. 13 Jbeta primers and 60 Vbeta primers were used for the PCR. Here immunoSEQ multiplex PCR was the method, and the copy in TCRdb shows in-frame clones only, minus some. Here the sample spans about 120,000 clones, about 80% being singletons. This sample stems from a study of cytomegalovirus exposure and HLA in healthy donors. Study-level findings and limits: The authors excluded some V segments, including TRBV6-2 and TRBV6-3, as indistinguishable.

The CDR3 is 14 amino acids. Germline CDR1 is MNHEY and CDR2 is SVGAGI. V was trimmed by 3 bases and J by 3 bases, leaving 9 bases between them. The sequencing input was PBMCs. This chain uses TRBV6-5 with TRBJ1-5; D gene uncertain. This TCR came from a female donor in good health and CMV-seropositive. CDR3 region: CASSYAGSNQPQHF. The DNA for the CDR3 is TGTGCCAGCAGTTATGCGGGCTCCAATCAGCCCCAGCATTTT.